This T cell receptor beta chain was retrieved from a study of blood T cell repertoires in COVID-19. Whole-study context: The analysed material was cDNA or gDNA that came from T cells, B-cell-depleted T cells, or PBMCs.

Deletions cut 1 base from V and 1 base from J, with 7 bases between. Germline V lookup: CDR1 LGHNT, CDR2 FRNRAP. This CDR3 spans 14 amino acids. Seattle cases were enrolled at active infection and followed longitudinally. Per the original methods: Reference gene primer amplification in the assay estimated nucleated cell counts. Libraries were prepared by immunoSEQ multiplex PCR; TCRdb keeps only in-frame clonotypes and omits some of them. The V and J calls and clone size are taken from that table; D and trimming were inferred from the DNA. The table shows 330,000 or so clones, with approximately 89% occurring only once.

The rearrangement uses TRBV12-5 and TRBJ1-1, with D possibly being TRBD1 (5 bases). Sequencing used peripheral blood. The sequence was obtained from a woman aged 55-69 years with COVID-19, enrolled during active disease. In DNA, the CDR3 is TGTGCTAGTGGTTTGGACGGACAGAACACTGAAGCTTTCTTT. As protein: CASGLDGQNTEAFF.